The 27 T cell receptor beta chains presented below share a single source sample, sequenced in a study of cytomegalovirus exposure and HLA in healthy donors. Repertoires were generated with immunoSEQ multiplex PCR, while TCRdb's copy carries only in-frame clones and drops some. This table has 150,000 to 200,000 clones, 75% to 90% appearing once. What was sequenced was PBMCs. The receptors originated from a woman between 18 and 29 years old in good health and CMV-seronegative.

The chain employs TRBV29-1 and TRBJ2-7, with 8 nucleotides matching TRBD1. CDR1 and CDR2 from the germline V gene are SQVTM and ANQGSEA. The CDR3 loop spans 14 amino acids. V was pared by 4 bases and J by 5 bases, with 10 bases of the junction left unmatched. In DNA form, the CDR3 reads TGCAGCGTTGTTGGGACAGGAGGTTTGGACGAGCAGTACTTC. Protein product: CSVVGTGGLDEQYF.

This chain connects TRBV6-5 to TRBJ2-3; D might be TRBD2 (6 bases). CDR1 is MNHEY and CDR2 is SVGAGI in the germline V gene. V lost 8 bases, J lost 2 bases, and 11 bases lay in between. This CDR3 is 13 amino acids long. The CDR3: CASRGSDTDTQYF. The CDR3 bases are TGTGCCAGCCGGGGGTCCGACACAGATACGCAGTATTTT.

This rearrangement joins TRBV18 to TRBJ1-3, with 7 bases lining up with TRBD1. This CDR3 region has 16 residues. V lost 6 bases, J lost 4 bases, and 12 bases stayed unmatched. CDR1 and CDR2 from the germline V gene are KGHSH and LQKENI. CDR3 amino acids: CASSQNGQVKGNTIYF. In DNA form, the CDR3 reads TGTGCCAGCTCTCAAAACGGACAGGTGAAAGGAAACACCATATATTTT.

The rearrangement links TRBV7-2 to TRBJ2-7; TRBD2 matches at 9 bases. This CDR3 contains 15 residues. CDR1 and CDR2 (germline): SGHTA, FQGNSA. The trim removed 3 bases at V and 7 bases at J, leaving 10 bases unmatched. The CDR3 coding sequence is TGTGCCAGCAGCTTGGTTAGCGGGAGTGAACGGGAGCAGTACTTC. Translated: CASSLVSGSEREQYF.

J is TRBJ1-5 and V is TRBV30; 12 bases fit TRBD1. Germline-derived CDR1 and CDR2 are GTSNPN and SVGIG (reference sequence). This CDR3 has 15 residues. V lost 4 bases to trimming and J lost 6 bases; unmatched junction nucleotides: 7. The CDR3 sequence: CAWNGGGQGAQPQHF. The CDR3 DNA reads as TGTGCCTGGAATGGCGGGGGACAGGGGGCTCAGCCCCAGCATTTT. Based on the CDR3 plus reference TRBV30 and TRBJ1-5, the full variable domain is SQTIHQWPATLVQPVGSPLSLECTVEGTSNPNLYWYRQAAGRGLQLLFYSVGIGQISSEVPQNLSASRPQDRQFILSSKKLLLSDSGFYLCAWNGGGQGAQPQHFGDGTRLSIL.

The chain links TRBV6-5 to TRBJ2-2; TRBD2 matches 7 bases. Germline V gene data show CDR1 as MNHEY and CDR2 as SVGAGI. With V trimmed by 2 bases and J by 4 bases, 7 bases remained unmatched. There are 16 residues in the CDR3. The CDR3 reads CASSYTATGGTGELFF. In DNA form, the CDR3 reads TGTGCCAGCAGTTACACGGCTACGGGGGGCACCGGGGAGCTGTTTTTT.

The CDR3, as DNA: TGTGCCAGCAGCTTGGGCGATCTTCGCGAGCAGTACTTC. Its translation: CASSLGDLREQYF. The chain uses TRBV11-2 and TRBJ2-7; D is undetermined. Trimming took 3 bases from V and 6 from J, leaving 12 bases between them. Germline V CDR1 and CDR2: SGHAT, FQNNGV. The CDR3 loop spans 13 amino acids. Full variable domain (rest looked up from reference TRBV11-2 and TRBJ2-7): EAGVAQSPRYKIIEKRQSVAFWCNPISGHATLYWYQQILGQGPKLLIQFQNNGVVDDSQLPKDRFSAERLKGVDSTLKIQPAKLEDSAVYLCASSLGDLREQYFGPGTRLTVT.

This clone was picked up one time. The V call is TRBV7-9, the J call TRBJ2-3, with a weak D call TRBD2 (6 bases). Germline CDR1 and CDR2: SEHNR and FQNEAQ (reference sequence). V was shortened by 5 bases and J by 4 bases, with 13 bases between the two germline ends. This CDR3 comprises 14 residues. The CDR3 bases are TGTGCCAGCAGCCCGGGAGTCAGGGCAGATACGCAGTATTTT. The encoded protein is CASSPGVRADTQYF.

The V and J genes are TRBV7-9 and TRBJ1-2, with D possibly being TRBD1 (5 bases). CDR1 is SEHNR and CDR2 is FQNEAQ in the germline V gene (reference sequence). V lost 5 bases and J lost 4, with 17 bases in between. There are 15 residues in the CDR3. This chain's CDR3 is CASSQTPTGVYGYTF. The CDR3 DNA is TGTGCCAGCAGCCAAACCCCAACAGGCGTCTATGGCTACACCTTC.

The chain carries TRBV30 and TRBJ2-7; 8 bases map to TRBD2. CDR1 is GTSNPN and CDR2 is SVGIG in the germline V gene (reference sequence). V gave up 0 bases and J gave up 5 bases; unmatched junction bases: 6. The CDR3 has 14 amino acids. The CDR3 nucleotides read TGTGCCTGGAGTGTACGAACCGGGAGGGACGAGCAGTACTTC. Amino acids: CAWSVRTGRDEQYF.

The V call is TRBV18, the J call TRBJ2-4; D is possibly TRBD1 (5 bases). V was trimmed by 3 bases and J by 0 bases, leaving 6 bases between them. The CDR3 extends over 14 amino acids. The germline gives CDR1 KGHSH, CDR2 LQKENI. The CDR3 here is CASSPQGAKNIQYF. CDR3 DNA sequence: TGTGCCAGCTCACCCCAGGGAGCCAAAAACATTCAGTACTTC. The full variable domain, with the rest looked up from reference TRBV18 and TRBJ2-4, is NAGVMQNPRHLVRRRGQEARLRCSPMKGHSHVYWYRQLPEEGLKFMVYLQKENIIDESGMPKERFSAEFPKEGPSILRIQQVVRGDSAAYFCASSPQGAKNIQYFGAGTRLSVL.

This chain joins TRBV5-1 and TRBJ2-5; 10 nucleotides agree with TRBD2. Trimming at V came to 7 bases and at J to 5 bases, leaving 14 bases not matched to a gene. The CDR3 covers 16 residues. Germline V gene lookup returns CDR1 SGHRS and CDR2 YFSETQ. The CDR3 region has the DNA TGCGCCAGCTGGGGGTCTAGCGGGAGAGTTTGGGAGACCCAGTACTTC. It specifies CASWGSSGRVWETQYF.

The chain employs TRBV9 and TRBJ2-7; D is possibly TRBD1 (6 bases). CDR1 and CDR2 (germline): SGDLS, YYNGEE. With 4 bases removed from V and 3 bases from J, the gap between germline ends came to 14 bases. There are 14 residues in the CDR3. The CDR3 region has the DNA TGTGCCAGCAGCCGCGGACAGCTGAACTACGAGCAGTACTTC. This codes for CASSRGQLNYEQYF.

The CDR3 protein is CASSPANRGLSGANVLTF. DNA for the CDR3: TGTGCCAGCAGCCCAGCAAACAGGGGCCTCTCTGGGGCCAACGTCCTGACTTTC. The chain employs TRBV9 and TRBJ2-6, with 7 bases fitting TRBD1. Unmatched junction bases numbered 10, after V lost 4 bases and J lost 0 bases. This CDR3 is built from 18 residues. Germline assignment: CDR1 SGDLS and CDR2 YYNGEE.

The chain links TRBV7-2 to TRBJ2-5; 9 nucleotides agree with TRBD2. Germline-derived CDR1 and CDR2 are SGHTA and FQGNSA. This CDR3 spans 15 amino acids. Trimming at V came to 3 bases and at J to 2 bases, leaving 4 bases not matched to a gene. In DNA, the CDR3 is TGTGCCAGCAGCTTTTGGGCGGGAGGGCAAGAGACCCAGTACTTC. Its protein product is CASSFWAGGQETQYF.

The chain uses TRBV30 and TRBJ1-5; D ambiguous. In germline, CDR1 is GTSNPN, CDR2 SVGIG (reference sequence). The V end was cut by 2 bases, the J end by 5 bases, with 10 bases between. This CDR3 has 13 residues. The CDR3 reads CAWSQRGHQPQHF. CDR3 nucleotide sequence: TGTGCCTGGAGTCAAAGAGGGCATCAGCCCCAGCATTTT.

The V gene is TRBV2, the J gene TRBJ2-1; 11 positions agree with TRBD1. The trim removed 7 bases at V and 3 bases at J, leaving 5 bases unmatched. Germline V gene data show CDR1 as SNHLY and CDR2 as FYNNEI. The CDR3 length is 15 residues. CDR3 loop: CASTRTGGLYNEQFF. CDR3 DNA sequence: TGTGCCAGCACAAGGACAGGGGGCCTCTACAATGAGCAGTTCTTC. Looking up the rest from reference TRBV2 and TRBJ2-1 gives the full variable domain: EPEVTQTPSHQVTQMGQEVILRCVPISNHLYFYWYRQILGQKVEFLVSFYNNEISEKSEIFDDQFSVERPDGSNFTLKIRSTKLEDSAMYFCASTRTGGLYNEQFFGPGTRLTVL.

This clone has just a few counts. V is TRBV25-1 and J is TRBJ1-1; 8 bases agree with TRBD1. CDR3 length equals 14 residues. V lost 8 bases, J lost 4 bases, and 9 bases stayed unmatched. Per germline, CDR1 MGHDK and CDR2 SYGVNS. CDR3 loop: CASAEAGGSTEAFF. The DNA for the CDR3 is TGTGCCAGCGCGGAGGCAGGGGGCTCCACTGAAGCTTTCTTT.

CDR3 protein: CASSLEAEQFF. In DNA, the CDR3 is TGTGCCAGCAGCTTGGAAGCAGAGCAGTTCTTC. This rearrangement joins TRBV5-6 to TRBJ2-1; D gene ambiguous. The CDR3 is 11 residues long. Between the trimmed V and J ends, which lost 0 bases and 10 bases, there was a span of 5 bases. Per germline, CDR1 SGHDT and CDR2 YYEEEE.

The V gene is TRBV7-6, the J gene TRBJ2-5, with D possibly TRBD1 on 6 matching bases. V gave up 5 bases and J gave up 7 bases, with 8 bases separating them. The length of the CDR3 is 11 residues. Germline assignment: CDR1 SGHVS and CDR2 FNYEAQ. Here the CDR3 reads CASSRQATQYF. CDR3 in DNA: TGTGCCAGCAGCCGACAGGCGACCCAGTACTTC.

The V gene is TRBV10-3, the J gene TRBJ1-5, with 8 bases fitting TRBD1. This CDR3 contains 16 residues. The germline V gene encodes CDR1 ENHRY and CDR2 SYGVKD. V shed 6 bases, J shed 1 base, and the junction held 8 bases outside the gene matches. The DNA for the CDR3 is TGTGCCATCAGCCCGGACAGGGAAGAGAGCAATCAGCCCCAGCATTTT. Its translation is CAISPDREESNQPQHF.

The J gene is TRBJ1-2, the V gene TRBV18; 7 nucleotides align to TRBD1. The CDR3 covers 14 residues. Per the germline V gene, CDR1 is KGHSH and CDR2 is LQKENI. Trimming at V came to 3 bases and at J to 4 bases, leaving 5 bases not matched to a gene. This chain's CDR3 is CASSPGQLIYGYTF. CDR3 sequence (DNA): TGTGCCAGCTCACCGGGACAGCTAATCTATGGCTACACCTTC.

The chain recombines TRBV5-6 with TRBJ1-1; the D gene is possibly TRBD1 (6 bases). The length of the CDR3 is 14 residues. Germline CDR1 and CDR2: SGHDT and YYEEEE. V was trimmed by 5 bases and J by 2 bases, leaving 13 bases between them. The DNA of the CDR3 is TGTGCCAGCAGTGATACAGGGCTAAACACTGAAGCTTTCTTT. Translating gives CASSDTGLNTEAFF.

The gene calls are TRBV13 and TRBJ2-3; D might be TRBD2 (6 bases). The length of the CDR3 is 13 residues. Germline-derived CDR1 and CDR2 are PRHDT and FYEKMQ (reference sequence). V was cut by 6 bases and J by 5 bases, with 12 bases left in between. CDR3 protein: CASSSRREDTQYF. The CDR3 DNA follows: TGTGCCAGCAGTTCCAGGAGGGAAGATACGCAGTATTTT. Filled out from reference TRBV13 and TRBJ2-3, the complete variable domain reads AAGVIQSPRHLIKEKRETATLKCYPIPRHDTVYWYQQGPGQDPQFLISFYEKMQSDKGSIPDRFSAQQFSDYHSELNMSSLELGDSALYFCASSSRREDTQYFGPGTRLTVL.

The gene calls are TRBV5-6 and TRBJ2-5; 10 bases map to TRBD2. J gave up 4 bases and V 3 bases, and 12 bases lay outside the gene matches. The CDR3 has 17 amino acids. Germline V gene sequence: CDR1 SGHDT, CDR2 YYEEEE. In nucleotides, the CDR3 is TGTGCCAGCAGCTCATACCCCGAGCGGGAGGGGAGAGAGACCCAGTACTTC. It specifies CASSSYPEREGRETQYF. The whole variable domain, filled in from reference TRBV5-6 and TRBJ2-5, reads DAGVTQSPTHLIKTRGQQVTLRCSPKSGHDTVSWYQQALGQGPQFIFQYYEEEERQRGNFPDRFSGHQFPNYSSELNVNALLLGDSALYLCASSSYPEREGRETQYFGPGTRLLVL.

The chain couples TRBV29-1 to TRBJ1-2; unclear D gene. Germline CDR1 and CDR2: SQVTM and ANQGSEA. The V and J ends lost 3 bases and 2 bases respectively, with 7 bases between them. This CDR3 contains 12 residues. CDR3 sequence (DNA): TGCAGCGTTGATGAGAACAACTATGGCTACACCTTC. Its translation is CSVDENNYGYTF.

This chain joins TRBV27 and TRBJ2-7, with 7 bases lining up with TRBD1. CDR1 and CDR2 from the germline V gene are MNHEY and SMNVEV (reference sequence). CDR3 length: 15 amino acids. Losses at the gene ends were 0 bases for V and 3 bases for J; bases not matched to a gene: 5. The CDR3 coding sequence is TGTGCCAGCAGTTTATCGAGACAGGGCGGCTACGAGCAGTACTTC. The encoded protein is CASSLSRQGGYEQYF.